A single sample is the source of the 20 T cell receptor beta chains below, sequenced in a study of patients and donors after allogeneic stem cell transplantation. MiXCR was run by TCRdb on the RT-PCR reads, yielding one entry per CDR3 protein. Of roughly 940,000 distinct CDR3 sequences listed, roughly 18% are singletons. Sequencing was carried out using blood, either unsorted or a sorted T cell fraction (not recorded which). The receptors were gathered from a human donor who was either an allogeneic HSCT recipient or a stem cell or donor lymphocyte infusion donor (not recorded which). It is not recorded whose cells these are; they may come from a transplant donor.

The genes are TRBV20-1 and TRBJ2-2, with TRBD2 matching over 10 bases. Per the germline V gene, CDR1 is DFQATT and CDR2 is SNEGSKA (reference sequence). There are 16 residues in the CDR3. Trimming took 2 bases from V and 2 from J; bases not matched to a gene: 5. CDR3 coding DNA: TGCAGTGCTAGAAAAAGCGGGAGGGCCAACACCGGGGAGCTGTTTTTT. Translated: CSARKSGRANTGELFF.

This rearrangement joins TRBV9 to TRBJ2-3; tentative D call: TRBD2 (6 bases). V lost 3 bases and J 10 bases, leaving 12 bases between the germline ends. The CDR3 is made up of 12 amino acids. The V gene's germline CDR1 is SGDLS and CDR2 YYNGEE. CDR3 in DNA: TGTGCCAGCAGCGGGCGACTAGACCCGCAGTATTTT. Protein: CASSGRLDPQYF.

This clonotype has only a few counts. The rearrangement uses TRBV6-5 and TRBJ1-2; D is perhaps TRBD1 (6 bases). Looked up from germline, CDR1 is MNHEY and CDR2 is SVGAGI. V was clipped by 1 base and J by 2 bases, with 8 bases between them. The CDR3 runs to 14 residues. CDR3 residues: CASSYYRANYGYTF. The CDR3 DNA follows: TGTGCCAGCAGTTACTACAGGGCCAACTATGGCTACACCTTC.

This chain links TRBV6-6 with TRBJ1-1; D unclear. The CDR3 is 13 residues long. V dropped 2 bases and J dropped 1 base, with 5 bases sitting between them. Germline V lookup: CDR1 MNHNY, CDR2 SVGAGI (reference sequence). This CDR3 reads CASSYPKNTEAFF. DNA for the CDR3: TGTGCCAGCAGTTACCCCAAGAACACTGAAGCTTTCTTT.

This chain joins TRBV7-2 and TRBJ2-1; TRBD1 might be the D (5 bases). This CDR3 spans 15 amino acids. Germline-derived CDR1 and CDR2 are SGHTA and FQGNSA. With 5 bases removed from V and 5 bases from J, the gap between germline ends came to 16 bases. The CDR3 loop is CASSTQFRAHNEQFF. CDR3 DNA sequence: TGTGCCAGCAGCACCCAATTCAGGGCCCACAATGAGCAGTTCTTC.

This clonotype turned up a few times. This chain links TRBV9 with TRBJ2-3; 9 nucleotides align to TRBD1. The CDR3 contains 16 residues. Losses at the gene ends were 4 bases for V and 5 bases for J; bases not matched to a gene: 11. CDR1 and CDR2 (germline): SGDLS, YYNGEE. The CDR3 region has the DNA TGTGCCAGCAGCATTCGGACAGGGGAATTCGGAGATACGCAGTATTTT. Protein product: CASSIRTGEFGDTQYF.

This clonotype has just a few counts. This chain uses TRBV4-1 with TRBJ1-1; TRBD1 matches 10 bases. Germline trimming cut 4 bases from V and 7 bases from J; bases unmatched to any gene: 6. CDR3 length: 14 residues. Germline-derived CDR1 and CDR2 are MGHRA and YSYEKL. For the CDR3, the DNA is TGCGCCAGCAGCCTAGGGACAGGGGAGGATGAAGCTTTCTTT. It codes for CASSLGTGEDEAFF.

The chain uses TRBV4-3 and TRBJ2-2; no reliable D call. The CDR3 sequence is 15 residues long. Trimming took 0 bases from V and 5 from J, leaving 10 bases between them. The germline V gene has CDR1 LGHNA and CDR2 YSLEER. CDR3 coding DNA: TGCGCCAGCAGCCAAGACTCCCCGTCGACCGGGGAGCTGTTTTTT. Its protein product is CASSQDSPSTGELFF.

This clonotype was seen a handful of times. This chain links TRBV12-3 or TRBV12-4 with TRBJ2-7, with 8 bases that match TRBD2. The CDR3 is 13 residues long. V lost 6 bases to trimming and J lost 2 bases; unmatched junction nucleotides: 3. DNA of the CDR3: TGTGCCAGCAGCCGGGGGGGGGCCTACGAGCAGTACTTC. This codes for CASSRGGAYEQYF.

V is TRBV7-6 and J is TRBJ1-5, with 7 bases that match TRBD1. CDR1 is SGHVS and CDR2 is FNYEAQ in the germline V gene. Trimming at V came to 5 bases and at J to 6 bases, leaving 4 bases not matched to a gene. The length of the CDR3 is 13 residues. This chain's CDR3 is CASSIDRAQPQHF. DNA for the CDR3: TGTGCCAGCAGCATCGACAGGGCTCAGCCCCAGCATTTT.

This clonotype was counted a few times. V gene TRBV15 combines with J gene TRBJ2-4, with a tentative D call TRBD1 (6 bases). The germline V and J ends were trimmed by 5 bases and 0 bases, with 11 bases remaining between them. The CDR3 loop spans 15 amino acids. CDR1 is LNHNV and CDR2 is YYDKDF in the germline V gene (reference sequence). CDR3 in amino acids: CATSWDTLAKNIQYF. The CDR3 nucleotides read TGTGCCACCAGCTGGGACACCTTAGCCAAAAACATTCAGTACTTC.

The chain carries TRBV5-1 and TRBJ1-1; 8 bases fit TRBD1. The CDR3 length is 16 residues. V shed 0 bases and J 4 bases; nucleotides not matched to a gene: 8. Germline V CDR1 and CDR2: SGHRS, YFSETQ. CDR3 region: CASSLAPGQGSTEAFF. Here the CDR3 DNA reads TGCGCCAGCAGCTTGGCCCCTGGACAGGGAAGCACTGAAGCTTTCTTT.

V and J are TRBV28 and TRBJ2-7, with TRBD1 identical over 7 bases. V lost 7 bases to trimming and J lost 3 bases; unmatched junction nucleotides: 9. CDR3 length: 14 residues. Per germline, CDR1 MDHEN and CDR2 SYDVKM. The CDR3 loop reads CASIGVPGGYEQYF. The CDR3 DNA reads as TGTGCCAGCATTGGGGTGCCAGGGGGCTACGAGCAGTACTTC.

The chain combines TRBV19 with TRBJ1-5; 10 bases are a match to TRBD1. From germline, CDR1 is LNHDA and CDR2 SQIVND (reference sequence). The CDR3 consists of 17 residues. The trim removed 6 bases at V and 4 bases at J, leaving 12 bases unmatched. The DNA for the CDR3 is TGTGCCAGTAGCTCTGCGACAGGGGGCTTAAGGAATCAGCCCCAGCATTTT. It encodes CASSSATGGLRNQPQHF.

This clonotype showed up many times. The rearrangement joins TRBV7-6 to TRBJ2-5; D is undetermined. Germline V gene sequence: CDR1 SGHVS, CDR2 FNYEAQ. Trimming cost V 6 bases and J 4 bases, with 9 bases left between them. The CDR3 is made up of 12 amino acids. The CDR3 sequence: CASSLPGETQYF. The CDR3 nucleotides read TGTGCCAGCAGTTTGCCGGGAGAGACCCAGTACTTC.

This clonotype was seen more than once but under ten times. The chain recombines TRBV7-2 with TRBJ2-7, with 9 positions matching TRBD1. CDR3 length: 15 amino acids. The V gene's germline CDR1 is SGHTA and CDR2 FQGNSA. After removal of 3 bases from V and 2 bases from J, the junction contained 5 bases not matched to a gene. The CDR3 sequence: CASSLAGTGPYEQYF. The CDR3, as DNA: TGTGCCAGCAGCTTGGCCGGGACAGGGCCCTACGAGCAGTACTTC.

V is TRBV7-9 and J is TRBJ2-2, with 7 bases identical to TRBD1. From germline, CDR1 is SEHNR and CDR2 FQNEAQ (reference sequence). The CDR3 extends over 17 amino acids. J gave up 0 bases and V 4 bases, and 8 bases lay outside the gene matches. The CDR3 region is CASSWGTASPNTGELFF. In DNA, the CDR3 is TGTGCCAGCAGCTGGGGGACAGCCTCACCGAACACCGGGGAGCTGTTTTTT.

This clonotype was detected only a few times. This rearrangement joins TRBV5-6 to TRBJ2-1, with TRBD1 as a possible D gene (6 bases). The CDR3 is 17 amino acids. Germline CDR1 SGHDT, CDR2 YYEEEE. Deletions cut 3 bases from V and 6 bases from J, with 22 bases between. The CDR3 spells CASSSFSGGSITNEQFF. CDR3 in DNA: TGTGCCAGCAGCTCCTTTTCTGGGGGCTCGATTACCAATGAGCAGTTCTTC.

V is TRBV5-4 and J is TRBJ2-1; TRBD2 agrees at 12 bases. The germline gives CDR1 SGHNT, CDR2 YYREEE (reference sequence). The CDR3 contains 20 residues. The V and J ends lost 3 bases and 2 bases, in that order; junction bases with no gene match: 15. CDR3 in amino acids: CASSSSSGGARVPPYNEQFF. The CDR3 DNA reads as TGTGCCAGCAGCTCTTCTAGCGGGGGGGCGCGAGTTCCCCCCTACAATGAGCAGTTCTTC.

This clonotype was detected once. The chain uses TRBV20-1 and TRBJ1-2; 8 nucleotides agree with TRBD1. This CDR3 is 13 amino acids long. The V gene's germline CDR1 is DFQATT and CDR2 SNEGSKA (reference sequence). V lost 7 bases, J lost 4 bases, and 8 bases stayed unmatched. The chain's CDR3 is CSVAGGAGYGYTF. CDR3 in DNA: TGCAGTGTCGCAGGGGGCGCGGGCTATGGCTACACCTTC.